Listed below are T cell receptor beta chains from one sample, sequenced in a study of blood T cell repertoires in COVID-19. The table came from immunoSEQ multiplex PCR; TCRdb's copy has only in-frame clones and leaves some out. Of 100,000 to 110,000 clones in the sample, approximately 80% were seen once. The source material was peripheral blood. These receptors were taken from a man between 45 and 60 years old with active or convalescent COVID-19. The CDR3 runs from the conserved cysteine through the conserved F or W. The order of the fields is V gene, clone size, J gene, CDR3 protein. Clone size is given for some rows only: seen once, a few or many times, or a class if the clone is expanded.

TRBV15	.	TRBJ2-1	CATSSSGNFNEQFF
TRBV29-1	few	TRBJ1-3	CSVVAASSGNTIYF
TRBV24-1	.	TRBJ1-5	CATRKGQSNQPQHF
TRBV29-1	.	TRBJ1-3	CSVASGGGNTIYF
TRBV13	medium-sized	TRBJ1-3	CASSPTGDSGNTIYF
TRBV7-4	.	TRBJ2-7	CASSFGTSGYEQYF
TRBV7-6	.	TRBJ1-4	CASSLRPEDRAEKLFF
TRBV7-9	once	TRBJ1-6	CASSLSGTRNSPLHF
TRBV19	.	TRBJ1-5	CASSIELGQGTQHF
TRBV21-1	.	TRBJ2-7	CASSLGGTGGCLDFYEQYF
TRBV30	.	TRBJ1-1	CARHTLEAFF
TRBV4-2	.	TRBJ2-2	CASSQGLANGELFF
TRBV14	.	TRBJ2-7	CASSPSDRGLEQYF
TRBV27	.	TRBJ2-1	CASSSPSSGKFNEQFF
TRBV18	.	TRBJ1-2	CASSLGGDSYGYTF
TRBV7-2	.	TRBJ1-1	CASSVMGLGNTEAFF
TRBV10-3	once	TRBJ1-6	CAISDYRVTGISPLHF
TRBV6-5	.	TRBJ2-7	CASRTGPSYEQYF
TRBV29-1	once	TRBJ2-7	CSVSLGGRYEQYF
TRBV5-1	.	TRBJ1-1	CASSLRRPTNTEAFF
TRBV3-1/TRBV3-2	.	TRBJ1-2	CASSRTGTGSNGYTF
TRBV2	.	TRBJ2-2	CASTPGVLNTGELFF
TRBV29-1	.	TRBJ1-5	CSAGQSDQPQHF
TRBV28	once	TRBJ2-7	CATTDREYEQYF
TRBV7-6	.	TRBJ2-3	CASSLGTSGRADTQYF
TRBV18	.	TRBJ2-7	CASQVAGGGPHEQYF
TRBV19	.	TRBJ2-7	CASSRRGQGREQYF
TRBV6-5	.	TRBJ1-1	CASTGQGRGNTEAFF
TRBV9	once	TRBJ1-4	CASSVGGGIRETANEKLFF
TRBV28	.	TRBJ1-4	CASSGGDGANEKLFF
TRBV24-1	few	TRBJ2-1	CATRAGTGDWNEQFF
TRBV30	.	TRBJ2-2	CAWTGVRAGELFF
TRBV21-1	.	TRBJ2-3	CASSTAGDTKLTDTQYF
TRBV5-4	once	TRBJ1-4	CASSYDRANEKLFF
TRBV6-5	.	TRBJ1-1	CASRTGMNTEAFF
TRBV5-4	.	TRBJ2-7	CASSLEVLRGSDEQYF
TRBV6-1	.	TRBJ1-5	CASSEWGQDQPQHF
TRBV2	.	TRBJ1-2	CASRPPDSPNYGYTF
TRBV10-1	once	TRBJ2-7	CASSESQGIRPYEQYF
TRBV27	.	TRBJ2-1	CASSSSSYNEQFF
TRBV19	.	TRBJ2-1	CASSIDGTDYNEQFF
TRBV4-2	few	TRBJ2-1	CASSRVREFDNEQFF
TRBV6-5	.	TRBJ2-7	CASSYHGNSYEQYF
TRBV2	once	TRBJ2-1	CASSVTSGPTGEQFF
TRBV6-5	.	TRBJ2-3	CASSYSGSRGDTQYF
TRBV5-1	few	TRBJ1-2	CASSHGRGNGYTF
TRBV20-1	.	TRBJ2-1	CSASLSQEQFF